This passage covers 19 T cell receptor beta chains from one sample sequenced in a study of cytomegalovirus exposure and HLA in healthy donors. Primers: 60 Vbeta forward and 13 Jbeta reverse. The assay was immunoSEQ multiplex PCR, and TCRdb's table has in-frame clones only and misses some. In the table there are 110,000 or so clones, 81% of which are singletons. The sequenced sample was PBMCs. The receptors originated from a woman aged 25 to 45 in good health and CMV-seronegative.

This clone was detected only once. The chain combines TRBV10-3 with TRBJ1-1; possible D gene TRBD1, 6 bases. Trimming stripped 6 bases from V and 4 bases from J, with 15 bases between. The CDR3 has 14 residues. Germline V CDR1 and CDR2: ENHRY, SYGVKD. The CDR3 nucleotides read TGTGCCATCAGGAGGGCAGGGGATGGCACTGAAGCTTTCTTT. This encodes CAIRRAGDGTEAFF.

This chain connects TRBV25-1 to TRBJ2-1, with 10 positions matching TRBD1. Looked up from germline, CDR1 is MGHDK and CDR2 is SYGVNS. Trimming removed 4 bases from V and 0 bases from J; junction bases left unmatched: 3. The CDR3 loop spans 16 amino acids. This chain's CDR3 is CASSGWTGGSYNEQFF. CDR3 DNA sequence: TGTGCCAGCAGTGGATGGACAGGGGGCTCCTACAATGAGCAGTTCTTC.

V usage is TRBV5-1 and J usage is TRBJ1-1, with D tentatively TRBD1 (5 bases). The germline CDR1 and CDR2 sequences are SGHRS and YFSETQ. Trimming removed 5 bases at V and 0 bases at J, with 23 bases between. This CDR3 is 18 amino acids long. The CDR3 DNA follows: TGCGCCAGCAGAGCGGGACTGGGCTCTGTCGGGGTGAACACTGAAGCTTTCTTT. Amino acids: CASRAGLGSVGVNTEAFF.

This clone was counted once. The identical CDR3 is also encoded by other nucleotide sequences in the sample. The chain employs TRBV5-1 and TRBJ2-3; 9 bases are a match to TRBD2. J was trimmed by 4 bases and V by 2 bases; bases with no gene match: 5. This CDR3 contains 15 residues. Germline CDR1 SGHRS, CDR2 YFSETQ. The CDR3 sequence: CASSFSGSPADTQYF. For the CDR3, the DNA is TGCGCCAGCAGCTTTAGCGGGAGCCCGGCAGATACGCAGTATTTT.

The chain recombines TRBV4-2 with TRBJ2-3; 7 positions agree with TRBD2. The CDR3 runs to 15 residues. Trimming took 2 bases from V and 2 from J; bases not matched to a gene: 4. The germline V gene encodes CDR1 LGHNA and CDR2 YNFKEQ. The CDR3 loop reads CASSQLAGVTDTQYF. Written as DNA, the CDR3 is TGTGCCAGCAGCCAATTGGCGGGGGTCACAGATACGCAGTATTTT.

Points on this clone: The sample contains more than one DNA sequence encoding this CDR3. The genes are TRBV30 and TRBJ2-3, with TRBD1 identical over 11 bases. Germline CDR1 reads GTSNPN; CDR2 reads SVGIG (reference sequence). Trimming removed 5 bases from V and 4 bases from J; junction bases left unmatched: 2. The CDR3 is 13 amino acids. The CDR3 nucleotides read TGTGCCTGGGGGACAGGGGGGGCAGATACGCAGTATTTT. It yields the protein CAWGTGGADTQYF.

V and J are TRBV5-6 and TRBJ2-3, with 9 positions matching TRBD2. Germline V gene lookup returns CDR1 SGHDT and CDR2 YYEEEE. V lost 0 bases to trimming and J lost 3 bases; unmatched junction nucleotides: 11. The CDR3 sequence is 18 residues long. The CDR3 DNA follows: TGTGCCAGCAGCTTGGGGCCCCTGCGGGAGGGCCCTACAGATACGCAGTATTTT. Translated, it gives CASSLGPLREGPTDTQYF.

The chain uses TRBV7-2 and TRBJ2-7; maybe TRBD2 (6 bases). The V gene's germline CDR1 is SGHTA and CDR2 FQGNSA. The CDR3 consists of 15 residues. V was shortened by 5 bases and J by 3 bases, with 17 bases between the two germline ends. In DNA form, the CDR3 reads TGTGCCAGCAGCGTATCCGGGACTGACCTCTACGAGCAGTACTTC. Its translation: CASSVSGTDLYEQYF.

This clone has just a few counts. The chain uses TRBV7-2 and TRBJ2-7; possible D gene TRBD2, 6 bases. Trimming removed 4 bases at V and 1 base at J, with 11 bases between. Germline V CDR1 and CDR2: SGHTA, FQGNSA. This CDR3 contains 14 residues. The CDR3 nucleotides are TGTGCCAGCAGCTCCGGGACTTCTTCCTACGAGCAGTACTTC. Its protein is CASSSGTSSYEQYF.

The chain employs TRBV13 and TRBJ1-1; tentatively, D is TRBD1 (6 bases). Looked up from germline, CDR1 is PRHDT and CDR2 is FYEKMQ (reference sequence). Trimming pared 4 bases from V and 7 bases from J, leaving 16 bases between. CDR3 size: 14 residues. For the CDR3, the DNA is TGTGCCAGCAGCTCCCGACAGGCTAGCGGTGAAGCTTTCTTT. This sequence encodes CASSSRQASGEAFF.

The chain employs TRBV27 and TRBJ2-3; 13 nucleotides align to TRBD2. J lost 0 bases, V lost 3 bases, and 18 bases had no gene match. Looked up from germline, CDR1 is MNHEY and CDR2 is SMNVEV (reference sequence). This CDR3 region has 22 residues. This CDR3 is CASSFLHRRGLAGRTSTDTQYF. The CDR3 nucleotides are TGTGCCAGCAGTTTTCTCCATCGTAGGGGACTAGCGGGAAGAACTAGCACAGATACGCAGTATTTT.

V and J are TRBV7-9 and TRBJ1-1; 7 bases are shared with TRBD1. The ends lost 1 base at V and 1 base at J; junction bases unmatched: 0. In germline, CDR1 is SEHNR, CDR2 FQNEAQ (reference sequence). The CDR3 sequence is 14 residues long. The CDR3: CASSLGQGNTEAFF. The CDR3 DNA reads TGTGCCAGCAGCTTAGGACAGGGGAACACTGAAGCTTTCTTT.

The chain carries TRBV5-4 and TRBJ2-2; 9 bases are shared with TRBD2. With V trimmed by 3 bases and J by 1 base, 4 bases remained unmatched. There are 16 residues in the CDR3. CDR1 is SGHNT and CDR2 is YYREEE in the germline V gene (reference sequence). CDR3 region: CASSSYSGRNTGELFF. The CDR3 DNA follows: TGTGCCAGCAGCTCCTATAGCGGGAGGAACACCGGGGAGCTGTTTTTT.

This clone was observed a handful of times. The rearrangement joins TRBV30 to TRBJ2-7; 7 bases are a match to TRBD2. V was pared by 0 bases and J by 2 bases, with 4 bases of the junction left unmatched. CDR3 size: 14 residues. In germline, CDR1 is GTSNPN, CDR2 SVGIG (reference sequence). The CDR3 coding sequence is TGTGCCTGGAGTGTAGTCCGGGGGGCCTACGAGCAGTACTTC. Translation gives CAWSVVRGAYEQYF. The entire variable domain, with the rest obtained from reference TRBV30 and TRBJ2-7, is as follows: SQTIHQWPATLVQPVGSPLSLECTVEGTSNPNLYWYRQAAGRGLQLLFYSVGIGQISSEVPQNLSASRPQDRQFILSSKKLLLSDSGFYLCAWSVVRGAYEQYFGPGTRLTVT.

This rearrangement joins TRBV11-1 to TRBJ1-1; D is possibly TRBD1 (6 bases). CDR1 is SGHAT, CDR2 FQDESV, per germline (reference sequence). The CDR3 covers 13 residues. With 6 bases removed from V and 6 bases from J, the gap between germline ends came to 14 bases. Here the CDR3 reads CASSPGVGAEAFF. As DNA, the CDR3 is TGTGCCAGCAGTCCAGGGGTTGGGGCTGAAGCTTTCTTT.

The V and J genes are TRBV6-1 and TRBJ1-4, with 8 bases lining up with TRBD1. CDR1 and CDR2 (germline): MNHNS, SASEGT. The V and J ends lost 0 bases and 8 bases, in that order; junction bases with no gene match: 11. The CDR3 spans 17 residues. This chain's CDR3 is CASSEAYAGGAGEKLFF. CDR3 DNA sequence: TGTGCCAGCAGTGAAGCTTACGCAGGGGGCGCGGGGGAAAAACTGTTTTTT.

This chain connects TRBV20-1 to TRBJ1-2, with a possible D match to TRBD1 (6 bases). CDR1 is DFQATT, CDR2 SNEGSKA, per germline (reference sequence). The CDR3 is made up of 11 amino acids. The V gene lost 6 bases and the J gene lost 4 bases, with 9 bases spanning the gap. The CDR3 reads CSARTAYGYTF. The CDR3 coding sequence is TGCAGTGCCCGGACAGCCTATGGCTACACCTTC.

This rearrangement joins TRBV2 to TRBJ2-5, with D perhaps TRBD2 (6 bases). The CDR3 covers 15 residues. Germline CDR1 SNHLY, CDR2 FYNNEI. Deletions cut 3 bases from V and 2 bases from J, with 13 bases between. The chain's CDR3 is CASSDELALQETQYF. CDR3 nucleotide sequence: TGTGCCAGCAGTGATGAACTAGCTCTACAAGAGACCCAGTACTTC. Based on the CDR3 plus reference TRBV2 and TRBJ2-5, the full variable domain is EPEVTQTPSHQVTQMGQEVILRCVPISNHLYFYWYRQILGQKVEFLVSFYNNEISEKSEIFDDQFSVERPDGSNFTLKIRSTKLEDSAMYFCASSDELALQETQYFGPGTRLLVL.

The V call is TRBV5-3, the J call TRBJ1-2, with 10 bases matching TRBD1. TRBV5-3 qualifies as an ORF whose function is uncertain. The CDR3 sequence is 14 residues long. With 7 bases clipped from V and 6 bases from J, the junction kept 9 bases outside the gene matches. This CDR3 is CARLEGQGSHGYTF. CDR3 DNA: TGTGCCAGACTCGAGGGACAGGGGAGCCATGGCTACACCTTC.